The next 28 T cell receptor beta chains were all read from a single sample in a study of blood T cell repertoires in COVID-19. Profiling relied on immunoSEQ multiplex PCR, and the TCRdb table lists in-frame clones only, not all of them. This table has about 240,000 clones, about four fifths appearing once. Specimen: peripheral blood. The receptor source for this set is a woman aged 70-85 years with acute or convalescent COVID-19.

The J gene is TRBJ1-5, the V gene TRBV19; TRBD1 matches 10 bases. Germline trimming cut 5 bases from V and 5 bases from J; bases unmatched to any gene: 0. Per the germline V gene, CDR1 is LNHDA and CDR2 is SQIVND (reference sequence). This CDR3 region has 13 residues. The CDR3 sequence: CASSGQGDQPQHF. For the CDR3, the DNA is TGTGCCAGTAGTGGACAGGGGGATCAGCCCCAGCATTTT.

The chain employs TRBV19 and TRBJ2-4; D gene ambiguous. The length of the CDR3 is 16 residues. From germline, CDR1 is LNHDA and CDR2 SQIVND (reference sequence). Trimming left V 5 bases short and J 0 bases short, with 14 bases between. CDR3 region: CASSAPRVEAKNIQYF. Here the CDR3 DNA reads TGTGCCAGTAGTGCCCCTCGGGTAGAAGCCAAAAACATTCAGTACTTC.

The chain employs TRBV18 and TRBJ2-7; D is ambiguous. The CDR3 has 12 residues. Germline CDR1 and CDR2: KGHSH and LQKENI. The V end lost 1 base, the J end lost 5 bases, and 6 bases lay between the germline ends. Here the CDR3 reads CASSPLSNEQYF. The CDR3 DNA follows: TGTGCCAGCTCACCACTGTCCAACGAGCAGTACTTC.

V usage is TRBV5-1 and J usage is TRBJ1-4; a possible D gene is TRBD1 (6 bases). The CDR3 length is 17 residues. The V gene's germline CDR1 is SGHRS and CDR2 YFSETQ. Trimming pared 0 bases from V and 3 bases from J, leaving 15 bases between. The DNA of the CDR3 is TGCGCCAGCAGCTTGGCCTCAGGGGTGTCGGCTAATGAAAAACTGTTTTTT. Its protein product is CASSLASGVSANEKLFF.

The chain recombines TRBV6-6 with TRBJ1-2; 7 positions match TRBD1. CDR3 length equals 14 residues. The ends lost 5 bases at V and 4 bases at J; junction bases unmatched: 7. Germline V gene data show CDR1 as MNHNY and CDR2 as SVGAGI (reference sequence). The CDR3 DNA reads TGTGCCAGCAGTAACCGGGACAGAGTCTATGGCTACACCTTC. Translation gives CASSNRDRVYGYTF.

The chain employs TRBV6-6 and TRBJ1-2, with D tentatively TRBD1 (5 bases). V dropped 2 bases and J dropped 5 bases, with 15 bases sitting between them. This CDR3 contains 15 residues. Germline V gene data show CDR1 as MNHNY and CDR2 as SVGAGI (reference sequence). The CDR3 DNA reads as TGTGCCAGCAGTTACCCTACTTGGGGGGTATATGGCTACACCTTC. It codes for CASSYPTWGVYGYTF.

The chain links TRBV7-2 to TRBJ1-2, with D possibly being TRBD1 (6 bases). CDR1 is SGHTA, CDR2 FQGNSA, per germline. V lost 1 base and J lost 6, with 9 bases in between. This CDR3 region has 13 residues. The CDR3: CASSLGRTDGYTF. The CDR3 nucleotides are TGTGCCAGCAGCTTAGGCAGGACAGATGGCTACACCTTC.

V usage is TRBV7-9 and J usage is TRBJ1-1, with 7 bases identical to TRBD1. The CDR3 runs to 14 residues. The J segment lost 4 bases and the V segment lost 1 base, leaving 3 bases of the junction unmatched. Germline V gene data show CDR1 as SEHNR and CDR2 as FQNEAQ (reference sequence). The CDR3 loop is CASSLEGARTEAFF. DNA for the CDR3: TGTGCCAGCAGCTTAGAGGGGGCGCGCACTGAAGCTTTCTTT.

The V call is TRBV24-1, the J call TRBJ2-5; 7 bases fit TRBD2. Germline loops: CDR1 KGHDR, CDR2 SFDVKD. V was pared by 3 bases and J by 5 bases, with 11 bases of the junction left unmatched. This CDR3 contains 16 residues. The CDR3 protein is CATSDPGGARGETQYF. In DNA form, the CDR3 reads TGTGCCACCAGTGATCCGGGAGGTGCCCGGGGGGAGACCCAGTACTTC.

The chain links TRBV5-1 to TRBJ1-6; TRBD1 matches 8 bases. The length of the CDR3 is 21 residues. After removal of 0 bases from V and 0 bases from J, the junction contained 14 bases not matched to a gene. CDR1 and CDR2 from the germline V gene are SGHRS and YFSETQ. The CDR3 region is CASSLVLGTGKKSSYNSPLHF. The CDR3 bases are TGCGCCAGCAGCTTGGTTTTAGGGACAGGAAAGAAGAGCTCCTATAATTCACCCCTCCACTTT.

Written as DNA, the CDR3 is TGTGCCAGCAGCCCTTCGGACAGTGTAGTTTTCTTT. Its translation: CASSPSDSVVFF. The chain combines TRBV7-8 with TRBJ1-1, with TRBD1 as a possible D gene (6 bases). V was shortened by 5 bases and J by 13 bases, with 17 bases between the two germline ends. The CDR3 spans 12 residues. Per the germline V gene, CDR1 is SGHVS and CDR2 is FQNEAQ.

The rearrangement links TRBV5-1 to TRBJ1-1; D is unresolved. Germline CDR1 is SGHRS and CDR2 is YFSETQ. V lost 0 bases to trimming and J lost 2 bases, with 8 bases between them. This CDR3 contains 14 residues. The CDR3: CASSLAQFNTEAFF. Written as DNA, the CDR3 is TGCGCCAGCAGCTTGGCACAGTTTAACACTGAAGCTTTCTTT.

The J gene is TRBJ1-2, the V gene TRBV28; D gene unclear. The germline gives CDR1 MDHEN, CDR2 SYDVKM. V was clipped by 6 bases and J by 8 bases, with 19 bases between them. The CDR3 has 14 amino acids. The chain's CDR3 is CASSLEGVLGGYTF. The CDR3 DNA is TGTGCCAGCAGCTTAGAGGGAGTCCTCGGGGGCTACACCTTC.

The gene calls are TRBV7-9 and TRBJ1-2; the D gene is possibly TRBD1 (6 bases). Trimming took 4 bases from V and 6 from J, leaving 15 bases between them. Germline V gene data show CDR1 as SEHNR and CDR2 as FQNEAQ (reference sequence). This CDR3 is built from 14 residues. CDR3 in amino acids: CASSSIGGFDGYTF. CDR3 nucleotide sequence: TGTGCCAGCAGCTCCATAGGGGGTTTTGATGGCTACACCTTC.

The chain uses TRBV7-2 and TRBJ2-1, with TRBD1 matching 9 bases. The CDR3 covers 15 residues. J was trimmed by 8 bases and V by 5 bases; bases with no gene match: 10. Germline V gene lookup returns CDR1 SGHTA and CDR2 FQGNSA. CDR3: CASSLGQGRGDEQFF. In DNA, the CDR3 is TGTGCCAGCAGCCTAGGACAGGGGAGGGGAGATGAGCAGTTCTTC.

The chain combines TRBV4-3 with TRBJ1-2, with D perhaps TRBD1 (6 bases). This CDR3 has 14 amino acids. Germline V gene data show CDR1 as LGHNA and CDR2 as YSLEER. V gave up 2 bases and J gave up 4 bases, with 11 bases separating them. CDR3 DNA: TGCGCCAGCAGCCAAACCAGGGGATCCTATGGCTACACCTTC. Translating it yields CASSQTRGSYGYTF.

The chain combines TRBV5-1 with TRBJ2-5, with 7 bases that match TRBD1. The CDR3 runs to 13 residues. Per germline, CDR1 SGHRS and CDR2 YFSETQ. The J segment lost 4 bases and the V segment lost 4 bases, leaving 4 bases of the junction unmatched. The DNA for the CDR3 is TGCGCCAGCAGCGATCCAGGGGGAGAGACCCAGTACTTC. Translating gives CASSDPGGETQYF.

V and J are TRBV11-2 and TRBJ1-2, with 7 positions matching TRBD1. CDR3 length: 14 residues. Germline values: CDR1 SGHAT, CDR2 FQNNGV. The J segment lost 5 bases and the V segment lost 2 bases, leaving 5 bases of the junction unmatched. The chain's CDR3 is CASSLFAGGYGYTF. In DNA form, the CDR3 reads TGTGCCAGCAGCTTATTTGCAGGGGGTTATGGCTACACCTTC.

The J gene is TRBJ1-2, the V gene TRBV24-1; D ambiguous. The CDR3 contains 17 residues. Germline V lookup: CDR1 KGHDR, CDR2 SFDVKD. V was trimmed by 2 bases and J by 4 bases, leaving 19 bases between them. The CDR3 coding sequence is TGTGCCACCAGTGATTCAGCAGGCGACTACGCCCTCTATGGCTACACCTTC. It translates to CATSDSAGDYALYGYTF.

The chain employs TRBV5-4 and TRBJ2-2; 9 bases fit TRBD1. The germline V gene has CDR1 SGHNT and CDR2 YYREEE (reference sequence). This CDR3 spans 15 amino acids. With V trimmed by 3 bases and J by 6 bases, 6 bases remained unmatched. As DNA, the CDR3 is TGTGCCAGCAGCTGGGACAGGGTTGGGTCCGGGGAGCTGTTTTTT. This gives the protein CASSWDRVGSGELFF.

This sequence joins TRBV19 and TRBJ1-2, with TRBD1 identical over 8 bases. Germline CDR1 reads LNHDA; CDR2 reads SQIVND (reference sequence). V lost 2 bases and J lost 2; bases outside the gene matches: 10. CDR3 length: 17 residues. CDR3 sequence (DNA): TGTGCCAGTAGTATACCCCGGGGCCGGACAGGGAACTATGGCTACACCTTC. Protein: CASSIPRGRTGNYGYTF.

The CDR3 region is CASSLEAISTDTQYF. The DNA of the CDR3 is TGTGCCAGCAGCTTGGAAGCGATAAGCACAGATACGCAGTATTTT. J is TRBJ2-3 and V is TRBV5-5; D not certain. The CDR3 consists of 15 residues. Deletions cut 0 bases from V and 0 bases from J, with 8 bases between. Germline values: CDR1 SGHKS, CDR2 YYEKEE (reference sequence). Combining the CDR3 with reference TRBV5-5 and TRBJ2-3 gives the whole variable domain DAGVTQSPTHLIKTRGQQVTLRCSPISGHKSVSWYQQVLGQGPQFIFQYYEKEERGRGNFPDRFSARQFPNYSSELNVNALLLGDSALYLCASSLEAISTDTQYFGPGTRLTVL.

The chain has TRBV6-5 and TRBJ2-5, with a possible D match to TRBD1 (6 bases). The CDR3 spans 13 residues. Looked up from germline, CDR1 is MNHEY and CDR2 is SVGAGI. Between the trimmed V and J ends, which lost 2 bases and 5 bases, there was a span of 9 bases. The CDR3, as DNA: TGTGCCAGCAGTTACGGGGGCGGGGAGACCCAGTACTTC. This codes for CASSYGGGETQYF.

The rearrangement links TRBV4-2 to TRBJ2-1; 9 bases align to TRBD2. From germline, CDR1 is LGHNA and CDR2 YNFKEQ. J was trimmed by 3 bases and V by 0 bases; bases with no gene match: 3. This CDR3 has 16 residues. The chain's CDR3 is CASSQDTSGFYNEQFF. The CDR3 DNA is TGTGCCAGCAGCCAAGATACTAGCGGGTTCTACAATGAGCAGTTCTTC.

The DNA for the CDR3 is TGTGCCAGCAGCCAACCTACTAATGCCGAGACCCAGTACTTC. Its translation: CASSQPTNAETQYF. The chain combines TRBV4-2 with TRBJ2-5, with unresolved D. Trimming cost V 2 bases and J 5 bases, with 12 bases left between them. Germline assignment: CDR1 LGHNA and CDR2 YNFKEQ. The CDR3 is 14 amino acids.

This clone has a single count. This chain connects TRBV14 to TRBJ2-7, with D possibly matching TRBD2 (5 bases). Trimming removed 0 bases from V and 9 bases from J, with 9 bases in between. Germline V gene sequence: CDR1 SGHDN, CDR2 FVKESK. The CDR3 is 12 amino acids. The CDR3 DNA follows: TGTGCCAGCAGCCAAGATATGAGCGGGCAGTACTTC. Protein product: CASSQDMSGQYF. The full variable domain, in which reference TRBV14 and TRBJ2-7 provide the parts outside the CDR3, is EAGVTQFPSHSVIEKGQTVTLRCDPISGHDNLYWYRRVMGKEIKFLLHFVKESKQDESGMPNNRFLAERTGGTYSTLKVQPAELEDSGVYFCASSQDMSGQYFGPGTRLTVT.

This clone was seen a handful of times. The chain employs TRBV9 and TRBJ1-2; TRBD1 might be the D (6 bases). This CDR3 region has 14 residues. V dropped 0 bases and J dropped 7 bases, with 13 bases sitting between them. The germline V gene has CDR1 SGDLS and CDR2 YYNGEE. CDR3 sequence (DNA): TGTGCCAGCAGCGTAGCAGGGGCGCTTACTGGCTACACCTTC. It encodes CASSVAGALTGYTF.

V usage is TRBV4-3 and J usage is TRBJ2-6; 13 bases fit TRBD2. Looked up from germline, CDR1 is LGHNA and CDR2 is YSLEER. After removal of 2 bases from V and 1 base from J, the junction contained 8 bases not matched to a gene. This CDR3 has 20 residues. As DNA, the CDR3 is TGCGCCAGCAGCCAACAGACTAGCGGGGGGACCTGGTCTGGGGCCAACGTCCTGACTTTC. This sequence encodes CASSQQTSGGTWSGANVLTF.